This is a list of T cell receptor beta chains from one sample in a study of cytotoxic CD8 clonotypes in ibrutinib-treated CLL. Produced via immunoSEQ multiplex PCR; TCRdb's table is partial and in-frame only. The sample includes 60,000 to 70,000 clones, less than 75% of them seen just once. The sequenced sample was PBMCs, obtained after 12 months of ibrutinib treatment. The source of these receptors is a human donor with chronic lymphocytic leukemia. CDR3s leave out the opening cysteine and the closing phenylalanine or tryptophan.

TRBV5-4,ASSLLRQGYNEQF
TRBV4-2,ASSQTDPGTVGEKLF
TRBV4-1,ASSQGVGGYT
TRBV7-9,ASSPDRLSSYEQY
TRBV6-6,ASGQINYNSPLH
TRBV5-6,ASSGTGTGSGELF
TRBV19,ASSPWGRKNIQY
TRBV2,ASSGPTGQPQH
TRBV6-1,ASSEMKGANYGYT
TRBV21-1,ASSPRTAQETQY
TRBV14,ASSPAFPDTQY
TRBV5-6,ASSRGQVYGYT
TRBV6-5,ASSSTGAGNQPQH
TRBV6-5,ASSSARTGTTEAF
TRBV19,ASSISGNIQY
TRBV18,ASSPKQASNTGELF
TRBV7-2,ASRRQGSHEKLF
TRBV6-5,ASSFMGEQF
TRBV30,ACQTGRDTQY
TRBV5-1,ASSLDASSYEQY
TRBV7-2,ASSFTSRGPQETQY
TRBV5-1,ASSRDGGAYEQY
TRBV19,ASSIMTGRQPQH
TRBV28,ASSLLTYEQY
TRBV5-8,ASSGGAGRQPQH
TRBV2,ASSLAVLVNEQF
TRBV9,ASTRGLTTDTQY
TRBV6-5,ASGRGRETQY
TRBV30,AWASYRGGLPDTQY
TRBV29-1,SVAAPTGANEQF
TRBV18,ASSPRQGAFETQY
TRBV21-1,ASSKSDHPRANVLT
TRBV9,ASSVSGTGGAETQY
TRBV23-1,ASSPAGTSDYEQY
TRBV7-9,ASKQSRDRAETQY
TRBV5-1,ASSLVGNTGELF
TRBV7-8,ASSLGDLGYGYT
TRBV28,ASGPGGPNEKLF
TRBV30,AWSLGTGGTKGPQH
TRBV7-9,ASREGGNTEAF
TRBV9,ASSVDRVDEQY
TRBV5-1,ASSDFTIPSEGEQF
TRBV30,AWSVHGKGTQY
TRBV19,ASNPLGASGNTIY
TRBV5-4,ASSGRDTGANVLT
TRBV18,ASSPEQTYGYT
TRBV6-5,ASKNTGLGGYT
TRBV6-1,ASSVGRTVNLPQH
TRBV4-1,ASSPWTGFDGYT
TRBV2,ASNSGRGGISGNTIY
TRBV9,ASSGAEGYT
TRBV4-1,ASSQDALPDEQF